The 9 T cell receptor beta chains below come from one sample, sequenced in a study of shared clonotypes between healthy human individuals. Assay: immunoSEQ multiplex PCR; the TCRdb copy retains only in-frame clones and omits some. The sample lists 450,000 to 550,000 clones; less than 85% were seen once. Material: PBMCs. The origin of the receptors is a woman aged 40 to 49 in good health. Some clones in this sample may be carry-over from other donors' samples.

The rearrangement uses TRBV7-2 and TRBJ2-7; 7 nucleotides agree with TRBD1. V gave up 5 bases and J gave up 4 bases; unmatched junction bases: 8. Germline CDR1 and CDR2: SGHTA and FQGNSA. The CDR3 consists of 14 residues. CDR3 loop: CASSRRQGWYEQYF. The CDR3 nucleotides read TGTGCCAGCAGCCGTCGACAGGGTTGGTACGAGCAGTACTTC.

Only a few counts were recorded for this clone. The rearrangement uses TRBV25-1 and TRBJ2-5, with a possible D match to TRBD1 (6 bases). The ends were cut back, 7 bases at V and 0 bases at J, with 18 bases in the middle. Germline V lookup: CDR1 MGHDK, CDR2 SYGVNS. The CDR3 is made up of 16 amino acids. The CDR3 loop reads CASTTLGRGNQETQYF. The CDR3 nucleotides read TGTGCCAGCACCACACTGGGCAGGGGTAACCAAGAGACCCAGTACTTC.

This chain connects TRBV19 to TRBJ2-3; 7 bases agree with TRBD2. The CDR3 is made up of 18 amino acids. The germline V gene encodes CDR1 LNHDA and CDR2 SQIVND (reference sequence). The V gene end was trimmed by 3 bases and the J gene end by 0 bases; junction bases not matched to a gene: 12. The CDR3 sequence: CASSIGVAGLTSTDTQYF. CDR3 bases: TGTGCCAGTAGTATTGGTGTAGCGGGCTTAACTAGCACAGATACGCAGTATTTT.

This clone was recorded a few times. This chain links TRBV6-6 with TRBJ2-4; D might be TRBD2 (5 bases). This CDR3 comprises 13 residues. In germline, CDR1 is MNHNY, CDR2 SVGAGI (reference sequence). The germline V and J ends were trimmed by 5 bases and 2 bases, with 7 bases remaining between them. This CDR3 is CASSPGTKNIQYF. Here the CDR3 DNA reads TGTGCCAGCAGTCCCGGGACCAAAAACATTCAGTACTTC.

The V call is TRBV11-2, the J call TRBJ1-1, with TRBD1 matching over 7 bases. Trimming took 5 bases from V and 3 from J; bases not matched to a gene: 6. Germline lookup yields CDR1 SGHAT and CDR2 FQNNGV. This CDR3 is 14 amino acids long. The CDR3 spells CASSQAGQHTEAFF. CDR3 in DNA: TGTGCCAGCAGCCAAGCGGGACAGCACACTGAAGCTTTCTTT.

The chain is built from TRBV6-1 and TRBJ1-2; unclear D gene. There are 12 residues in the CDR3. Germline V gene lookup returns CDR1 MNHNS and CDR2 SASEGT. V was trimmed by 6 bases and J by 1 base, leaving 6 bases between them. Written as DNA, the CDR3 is TGTGCCAGCAGATCAATTAACTATGGCTACACCTTC. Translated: CASRSINYGYTF.

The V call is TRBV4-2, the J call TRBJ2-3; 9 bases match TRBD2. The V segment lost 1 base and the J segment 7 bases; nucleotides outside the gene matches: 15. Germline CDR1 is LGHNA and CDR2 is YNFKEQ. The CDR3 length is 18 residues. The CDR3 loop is CASSQGQGLAGSIYTQYF. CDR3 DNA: TGTGCCAGCAGCCAAGGCCAAGGGCTAGCGGGGTCCATATATACGCAGTATTTT.

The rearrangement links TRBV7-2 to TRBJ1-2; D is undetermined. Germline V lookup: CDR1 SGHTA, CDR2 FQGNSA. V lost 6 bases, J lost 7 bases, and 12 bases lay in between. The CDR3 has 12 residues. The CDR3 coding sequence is TGTGCCAGCAGTATATCGGGTAGTGGCTACACCTTC. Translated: CASSISGSGYTF. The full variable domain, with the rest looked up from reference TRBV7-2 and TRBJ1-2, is GAGVSQSPSNKVTEKGKDVELRCDPISGHTALYWYRQSLGQGLEFLIYFQGNSAPDKSGLPSDRFSAERTGGSVSTLTIQRTQQEDSAVYLCASSISGSGYTFGSGTRLTVV.

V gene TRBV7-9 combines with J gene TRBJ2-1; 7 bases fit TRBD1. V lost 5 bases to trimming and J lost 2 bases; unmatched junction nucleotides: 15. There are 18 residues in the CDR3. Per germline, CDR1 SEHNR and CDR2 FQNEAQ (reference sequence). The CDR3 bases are TGTGCCAGCAGCCCGGGCCCCCGGACAGGCATTACCTACAATGAGCAGTTCTTC. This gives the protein CASSPGPRTGITYNEQFF.